These 27 T cell receptor beta chains were all obtained from the same sample, sequenced in a study of T cells in tumors after PD-1 blockade. Sequenced by immunoSEQ multiplex PCR; TCRdb stores in-frame clones only, minus some. The sample lists more than 50,000 clones; approximately 74% were seen once. Sequenced material: PBMCs, taken after anti-PD-1 treatment. The receptors originated from a human donor with basal cell carcinoma.

V gene TRBV9 combines with J gene TRBJ2-1; D is unclear. The CDR3 contains 12 residues. Germline assignment: CDR1 SGDLS and CDR2 YYNGEE. Trimming removed 4 bases at V and 5 bases at J, with 7 bases between. The DNA for the CDR3 is TGTGCCAGCAGCAGGCAGAACAATGAGCAGTTCTTC. Its translation: CASSRQNNEQFF. The complete variable domain, with remaining parts taken from reference TRBV9 and TRBJ2-1, reads DSGVTQTPKHLITATGQRVTLRCSPRSGDLSVYWYQQSLDQGLQFLIQYYNGEERAKGNILERFSAQQFPDLHSELNLSSLELGDSALYFCASSRQNNEQFFGPGTRLTVL.

The sample holds many counts of this clone. This sequence joins TRBV7-9 and TRBJ1-2; D is unclear. The CDR3 is made up of 13 amino acids. V shed 0 bases and J shed 9 bases, with 11 bases lying between them. Germline CDR1 and CDR2: SEHNR and FQNEAQ (reference sequence). In DNA form, the CDR3 reads TGTGCCAGCAGCTTAGCGGGTGAGGTTAGCTACACCTTC. Protein sequence: CASSLAGEVSYTF.

This clone was counted a single time. The CDR3 region has the DNA TGTGCCAGCAGGGGGAATCTAGAAGCTTTCTTT. Translated: CASRGNLEAFF. The chain is built from TRBV6-5 and TRBJ1-1; D remains unclear. Germline CDR1 and CDR2: MNHEY and SVGAGI. Trimming left V 6 bases short and J 8 bases short, with 10 bases between. The CDR3 is 11 residues long.

This clone was picked up one time. This rearrangement joins TRBV9 to TRBJ1-6; D call uncertain. V was trimmed by 0 bases and J by 0 bases, leaving 7 bases between them. Germline V gives CDR1 SGDLS, CDR2 YYNGEE. The CDR3 runs 16 residues. The CDR3 loop reads CASSVGSSSYNSPLHF. The CDR3 region has the DNA TGTGCCAGCAGCGTAGGGTCCAGCTCCTATAATTCACCCCTCCACTTT.

This clone was counted only a few times. One junction end does not reproduce the germline sequence, and a read error may be involved. The CDR3 coding sequence is TGTGCCAGCAGCGGGAGGGACACTAGTGAAAAACTGTTTTTT. The encoded protein is CASSGRDTSEKLFF. V usage is TRBV5-6 and J usage is TRBJ1-4; D may be TRBD1 (6 bases). Germline V gene lookup returns CDR1 SGHDT and CDR2 YYEEEE. The CDR3 loop spans 14 amino acids.

J is TRBJ2-2 and V is TRBV12-5; D unclear. Germline CDR1 reads LGHNT; CDR2 reads FRNRAP. The CDR3 runs to 11 residues. The germline V and J ends were trimmed by 3 bases and 4 bases, with 0 bases remaining between them. This CDR3 reads CASGFTGELFF. CDR3 bases: TGTGCTAGTGGTTTCACCGGGGAGCTGTTTTTT.

CDR3 nucleotide sequence: TGTGCCAGCAGCCAAGGGACTAGCGGGGGGGCCAACATTCAGTACTTC. The encoded protein is CASSQGTSGGANIQYF. V is TRBV4-2 and J is TRBJ2-4, with 15 bases identical to TRBD2. Looked up from germline, CDR1 is LGHNA and CDR2 is YNFKEQ. V gave up 1 base and J gave up 7 bases; unmatched junction bases: 2. The CDR3 is 16 amino acids.

V is TRBV19 and J is TRBJ2-5; the match to TRBD1 covers 9 bases. The germline V gene has CDR1 LNHDA and CDR2 SQIVND (reference sequence). CDR3 size: 15 residues. Trimming removed 4 bases from V and 5 bases from J; junction bases left unmatched: 8. CDR3 sequence reads: CASSTGQGHLETQYF. CDR3 DNA sequence: TGTGCCAGTAGTACTGGACAGGGGCATTTGGAGACCCAGTACTTC. Filled out from reference TRBV19 and TRBJ2-5, the complete variable domain reads DGGITQSPKYLFRKEGQNVTLSCEQNLNHDAMYWYRQDPGQGLRLIYYSQIVNDFQKGDIAEGYSVSREKKESFPLTVTSAQKNPTAFYLCASSTGQGHLETQYFGPGTRLLVL.

The chain employs TRBV2 and TRBJ2-5, with 7 bases fitting TRBD2. The CDR3 totals 13 residues. The germline gives CDR1 SNHLY, CDR2 FYNNEI. Losses at the gene ends were 6 bases for V and 1 base for J; bases not matched to a gene: 2. CDR3 bases: TGTGCCAGCAGATCTAGCGGCCAAGAGACCCAGTACTTC. As protein: CASRSSGQETQYF.

This clone was seen once. The gene calls are TRBV6-4 and TRBJ2-5; a possible D gene is TRBD1 (6 bases). Germline assignment: CDR1 MRHNA and CDR2 SNTAGT. Trimming removed 3 bases at V and 5 bases at J, with 13 bases between. This CDR3 has 14 residues. The CDR3 sequence is CASSEDGGWETQYF. In DNA form, the CDR3 reads TGTGCCAGCAGTGAAGATGGGGGCTGGGAGACCCAGTACTTC.

This clone was counted between two and nine times. This rearrangement joins TRBV6-1 to TRBJ2-3; D is possibly TRBD1 (6 bases). The CDR3 is 17 amino acids. CDR1 and CDR2 (germline): MNHNS, SASEGT. Trimming cost V 2 bases and J 6 bases, with 21 bases left between them. The CDR3 loop reads CASSEFLGRGLGDTQYF. In DNA form, the CDR3 reads TGTGCCAGCAGTGAATTTCTAGGCAGGGGTCTTGGGGATACGCAGTATTTT.

The chain joins TRBV7-2 to TRBJ2-7; perhaps D is TRBD1 or TRBD2 (5 bases each). Germline V gives CDR1 SGHTA, CDR2 FQGNSA. Trimming removed 7 bases from V and 2 bases from J, with 12 bases in between. The CDR3 length is 13 residues. The CDR3: CASKPGRTYEQYF. The CDR3 DNA follows: TGTGCCAGCAAACCGGGACGGACCTACGAGCAGTACTTC.

This rearrangement joins TRBV2 to TRBJ2-6, with D perhaps matching TRBD1 (6 bases). The CDR3 runs to 15 residues. The V end lost 7 bases, the J end lost 4 bases, and 14 bases lay between the germline ends. Germline V gene lookup returns CDR1 SNHLY and CDR2 FYNNEI. CDR3 amino acids: CASTPPGAGANVLTF. The CDR3 coding sequence is TGTGCCAGCACTCCCCCAGGGGCCGGGGCCAACGTCCTGACTTTC.

The chain joins TRBV14 to TRBJ1-2; D ambiguous. This CDR3 has 14 amino acids. The germline CDR1 and CDR2 sequences are SGHDN and FVKESK. Trimming took 2 bases from V and 4 from J, leaving 11 bases between them. Here the CDR3 reads CASSQMTGGYGYTF. The CDR3 DNA reads as TGTGCCAGCAGCCAAATGACCGGAGGCTATGGCTACACCTTC.

This clone was detected a few times. This chain uses TRBV6-6 with TRBJ1-1; the D is unclear. The CDR3 runs 11 residues. V lost 5 bases, J lost 7 bases, and 8 bases lay in between. The germline V gene encodes CDR1 MNHNY and CDR2 SVGAGI (reference sequence). DNA of the CDR3: TGTGCCAGCAGTGCCCGTTATGAAGCTTTCTTT. Translated: CASSARYEAFF.

The genes are TRBV21-1 and TRBJ2-7; the D call TRBD2 from the table was never checked on the DNA. TRBV21-1 corresponds to a pseudogene. There are 15 residues in the CDR3. The CDR3 sequence is CASSKTEEKRYEQYF. The CDR3 DNA reads as TGTGCCAGCAGCAAAACCGAGGAAAAGCGCTACGAGCAGTACTTC.

CDR3 coding DNA: TGTGCCAGCAGAAGGACAGGGGAAATCACTGAAGCTTTCTTT. Protein: CASRRTGEITEAFF. The V call is TRBV6-5, the J call TRBJ1-1; 9 bases line up with TRBD1. V trimming: 6 bases; J trimming: 4 bases; junction bases outside the gene matches: 6. CDR1 MNHEY and CDR2 SVGAGI come from the germline V gene. CDR3 size: 14 residues.

This chain joins TRBV7-2 and TRBJ2-7; D gene uncertain. CDR1 is SGHTA and CDR2 is FQGNSA in the germline V gene. This CDR3 has 14 residues. The V end was cut by 5 bases, the J end by 3 bases, with 14 bases between. DNA for the CDR3: TGTGCCAGCAGCCCTCGGGTTTCTTTCTACGAGCAGTACTTC. Its protein is CASSPRVSFYEQYF.

The genes are TRBV5-4 and TRBJ2-2; D is uncertain. Germline loops: CDR1 SGHNT, CDR2 YYREEE (reference sequence). CDR3 length: 13 residues. V dropped 2 bases and J dropped 7 bases, with 9 bases sitting between them. As DNA, the CDR3 is TGTGCCAGCAGCTTAATAGAGATCGGGGAGCTGTTTTTT. Translation: CASSLIEIGELFF. The variable domain in full, completed from reference TRBV5-4 and TRBJ2-2, reads ETGVTQSPTHLIKTRGQQVTLRCSSQSGHNTVSWYQQALGQGPQFIFQYYREEENGRGNFPPRFSGLQFPNYSSELNVNALELDDSALYLCASSLIEIGELFFGEGSRLTVL.

The J gene is TRBJ2-1, the V gene TRBV4-2; no definite D call. Germline V gives CDR1 LGHNA, CDR2 YNFKEQ. The CDR3 totals 15 residues. V was trimmed by 4 bases and J by 3 bases, leaving 13 bases between them. DNA for the CDR3: TGTGCCAGCAGCCCCTCTCTGCTGCTCTACAATGAGCAGTTCTTC. Amino acids: CASSPSLLLYNEQFF.

The rearrangement uses TRBV3-1 (or the pseudogene TRBV3-2) and TRBJ2-7; 12 nucleotides agree with TRBD1. J gave up 8 bases and V 0 bases, and 5 bases lay outside the gene matches. This CDR3 is built from 15 residues. The germline gives CDR1 LGHDT, CDR2 YNNKEL (reference sequence). In DNA form, the CDR3 reads TGTGCCAGCAGCCAAGAAGGAGGGACAGGGGGCCAGCAGTACTTC. Amino acids: CASSQEGGTGGQQYF.

This clone was recorded once. V gene TRBV28 combines with J gene TRBJ1-5; no clear D gene. V was pared by 7 bases and J by 1 base, with 8 bases between. In germline, CDR1 is MDHEN, CDR2 SYDVKM. The CDR3 length is 13 residues. CDR3 sequence reads: CASNFDSNQPQHF. CDR3 DNA: TGTGCCAGCAATTTTGACAGCAATCAGCCCCAGCATTTT.

V and J are TRBV5-5 and TRBJ2-7; the match to TRBD1 covers 10 bases. CDR3 length equals 16 residues. With 0 bases clipped from V and 7 bases from J, the junction kept 10 bases outside the gene matches. The germline V gene encodes CDR1 SGHKS and CDR2 YYEKEE (reference sequence). This chain's CDR3 is CASSLGTGTGDREQYF. The DNA of the CDR3 is TGTGCCAGCAGCTTGGGGACAGGGACAGGGGACCGGGAGCAGTACTTC. Variable domain in full (rest from reference TRBV5-5 and TRBJ2-7): DAGVTQSPTHLIKTRGQQVTLRCSPISGHKSVSWYQQVLGQGPQFIFQYYEKEERGRGNFPDRFSARQFPNYSSELNVNALLLGDSALYLCASSLGTGTGDREQYFGPGTRLTVT.

This chain joins TRBV6-5 and TRBJ2-3; 9 bases match TRBD1. The CDR3 contains 13 residues. In germline, CDR1 is MNHEY, CDR2 SVGAGI. J gave up 3 bases and V 11 bases, and 6 bases lay outside the gene matches. The CDR3 bases are TGTGCCGGTCACAGGGGGCTGACAGATACGCAGTATTTT. Protein: CAGHRGLTDTQYF.

This chain links TRBV19 with TRBJ1-5; D unresolved. Trimming took off 3 bases at V and 3 bases at J, with 6 bases between the two ends. This CDR3 contains 13 residues. Germline-derived CDR1 and CDR2 are LNHDA and SQIVND (reference sequence). CDR3 residues: CASSIAPNQPQHF. The CDR3 DNA follows: TGTGCCAGTAGTATCGCACCCAATCAGCCCCAGCATTTT.

The genes are TRBV19 and TRBJ1-5; 7 bases align to TRBD1. This CDR3 has 17 amino acids. CDR1 is LNHDA, CDR2 SQIVND, per germline (reference sequence). The ends lost 5 bases at V and 0 bases at J; junction bases unmatched: 10. The CDR3 loop is CASSPRTGTYSNQPQHF. CDR3 DNA sequence: TGTGCCAGTAGTCCAAGGACAGGCACGTATAGCAATCAGCCCCAGCATTTT.

The chain combines TRBV3-1 (or the pseudogene TRBV3-2) with TRBJ1-1, with 11 bases that match TRBD1. The CDR3 extends over 13 amino acids. Germline loops: CDR1 LGHDT, CDR2 YNNKEL (reference sequence). J gave up 3 bases and V 8 bases, and 2 bases lay outside the gene matches. CDR3 amino acids: CASGTGGYTEAFF. The CDR3 coding sequence is TGTGCCAGCGGGACAGGGGGGTACACTGAAGCTTTCTTT.